This paragraph covers one TCR beta chain sequence. Its antigen is unidentified. Mismatch with germline at one junction end may stem from a read error. The source of the sample is a study of blood T cells in healthy people across ages. Sample-barcoded 5' priming and a J-beta primer mix drove a second PCR of 7 to 11 cycles. TCRdb called the 5' RACE reads again in MiXCR, with one record for every CDR3 protein. The table includes approximately 1.5 million distinct CDR3 sequences, roughly a third detected once. The CDR3 length is 14 residues. Germline CDR1 is SGHTA and CDR2 is FQGTGA. Whole-study results and caveats: Estimates drawn from one million T cells were deemed to understate diversity. Leaving the PBMCs unsorted stopped any conclusive comparison of naive versus antigen-experienced cells. It was found that TCR beta diversity correlated strongly with the percentage of naive T cells.

This chain uses TRBV7-3 with TRBJ2-5; D may be TRBD1 (6 bases). This clonotype was obtained from a woman in her 30s in good health. Sequencing input: blood. In DNA, the CDR3 is TGTGTCAGCAGCCCCCAGGGGCGGCAAGAGACCCAGTACTTC. Its protein product is CVSSPQGRQETQYF.